The 5 T cell receptor beta chains in this list originate from one sample, sequenced in a study of T cell clonality in common variable immunodeficiency. Study-level points and caveats: Fewer deletions and N-nucleotide insertions were reportedly seen in common variable immunodeficiency TCR beta sequences.

Clones were read by immunoSEQ multiplex PCR, and TCRdb kept only the in-frame ones, dropping some. This repertoire holds 25,000 to 35,000 clones, and none appear only once. No cognate antigen is known for these TCRs. Material for sequencing was peripheral blood mononuclear cells. Source of these receptors: a human donor with common variable immunodeficiency.

This clone was recorded a few times. The CDR3 is cut off 3 residues early in the read; its end comes from the germline J gene. The rearrangement links TRBV5-1 to TRBJ2-5; perhaps TRBD2 as D (5 bases). V was trimmed by 1 base and J by 5 bases, leaving 12 bases between them. The CDR3 runs 14 residues. CDR1 and CDR2 from the germline V gene are SGHRS and YFSETQ. CDR3 residues: CASSLFTGVETQYF. The sequenced part of the CDR3 DNA is TGCGCCAGCAGCTTGTTCACCGGGGTGGAGACC.

About this clone itself: The read ends 3 residues early relative to the CDR3; the germline J gene fills the gap. The chain combines TRBV11-1 with TRBJ1-2; 7 bases line up with TRBD1. Germline trimming cut 3 bases from V and 6 bases from J; bases unmatched to any gene: 7. CDR3 length: 14 residues. Germline V gene sequence: CDR1 SGHAT, CDR2 FQDESV (reference sequence). The sequenced part of the CDR3 DNA is TGTGCCAGCAGCTTCAGGGGGGCGCCTAATGGC. Amino acids: CASSFRGAPNG. The entire CDR3 sequence reads CASSFRGAPNGYTF.

This clone appeared a few times. The read ends 3 residues early relative to the CDR3; the germline J gene fills the gap. The chain joins TRBV7-6 to TRBJ1-5, with a tentative D call TRBD1 (6 bases). The CDR3 runs to 16 residues. From germline, CDR1 is SGHVS and CDR2 FNYEAQ. The germline V and J ends were trimmed by 1 base and 2 bases, with 12 bases remaining between them. CDR3 sequence: CASSLDAAGGNQPQHF. CDR3 DNA (partial): TGTGCCAGCAGCTTAGATGCGGCAGGGGGCAATCAGCCC.

This clone was seen a handful of times. The read gets to within 3 residues of the CDR3 end, and the germline J gene fills in the rest. The chain combines TRBV19 with TRBJ1-5; TRBD1 matches 9 bases. This CDR3 is 19 amino acids long. From germline, CDR1 is LNHDA and CDR2 SQIVND (reference sequence). Germline trimming cut 6 bases from V and 0 bases from J; bases unmatched to any gene: 15. Incomplete CDR3 DNA: TGTGCCAGTAGCATTCGCGCGGGACAGGGATACTATAGCAATCAGCCC. It codes for CASSIRAGQGYYSNQP. The full-length CDR3 reads as CASSIRAGQGYYSNQPQHF.

A word on this clone: The DNA ends 3 residues before the CDR3 does, and the rest of the CDR3 is filled in from the germline J gene. This chain connects TRBV7-9 to TRBJ2-3, with 10 bases fitting TRBD1. Germline CDR1 and CDR2: SEHNR and FQNEAQ (reference sequence). J was trimmed by 3 bases and V by 5 bases; bases with no gene match: 5. The CDR3 sequence is 15 residues long. The CDR3 is CASSPTGGPTDTQYF. The DNA read from the CDR3 is TGTGCCAGCAGCCCGACAGGGGGCCCGACAGATACG. Filled out from reference TRBV7-9 and TRBJ2-3, the complete variable domain reads DTGVSQNPRHKITKRGQNVTFRCDPISEHNRLYWYRQTLGQGPEFLTYFQNEAQLEKSRLLSDRFSAERPKGSFSTLEIQRTEQGDSAMYLCASSPTGGPTDTQYFGPGTRLTVL.